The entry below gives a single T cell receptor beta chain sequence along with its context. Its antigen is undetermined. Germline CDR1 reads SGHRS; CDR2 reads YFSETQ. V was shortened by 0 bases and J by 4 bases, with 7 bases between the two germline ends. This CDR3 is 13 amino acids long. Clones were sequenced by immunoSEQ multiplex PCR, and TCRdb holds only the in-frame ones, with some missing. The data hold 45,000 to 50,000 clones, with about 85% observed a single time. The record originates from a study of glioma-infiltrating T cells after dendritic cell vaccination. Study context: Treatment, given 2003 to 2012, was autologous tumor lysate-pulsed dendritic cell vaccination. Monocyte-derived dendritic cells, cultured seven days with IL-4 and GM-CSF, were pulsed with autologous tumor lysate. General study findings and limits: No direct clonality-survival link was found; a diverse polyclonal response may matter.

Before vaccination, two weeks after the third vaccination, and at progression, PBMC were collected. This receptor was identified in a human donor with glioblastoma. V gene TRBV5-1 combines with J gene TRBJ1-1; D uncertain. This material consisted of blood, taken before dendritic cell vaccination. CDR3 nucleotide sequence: TGCGCCAGCAGCTTGGGGCGGGTCACTGAAGCTTTCTTT. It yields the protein CASSLGRVTEAFF.